The present TCR beta chain was sequenced within a study of cytomegalovirus exposure and HLA in healthy donors. The method was immunoSEQ multiplex PCR; TCRdb's version includes in-frame clones alone and lacks a portion of them. Altogether approximately 300,000 clones are present, approximately 86% being singletons, with the ten largest covering over 1%. The CDR3 covers 15 residues. The germline gives CDR1 SNHLY, CDR2 FYNNEI. With 5 bases removed from V and 5 bases from J, the gap between germline ends came to 16 bases. The chain is built from TRBV2 and TRBJ1-5, with no clear D. The sequence was obtained from a woman younger than 45 in good health and CMV-seropositive. The source material was PBMCs. The CDR3: CASSFTLPWDQPQHF. In DNA form, the CDR3 reads TGTGCCAGCAGTTTTACTCTACCCTGGGATCAGCCCCAGCATTTT.